One and the same sample provided the 5 T cell receptor beta chains below, sequenced in a study of patients and donors after allogeneic stem cell transplantation. Each CDR3 protein gets one entry after TCRdb re-called the RT-PCR reads with MiXCR. The data contain hundreds of thousands of distinct CDR3 sequences, around 16% of them singletons. The sample was blood, either unsorted or a sorted T cell fraction (not recorded which). These receptors originate from a human donor who was either an allogeneic HSCT recipient or a stem cell or donor lymphocyte infusion donor (not recorded which). It is not recorded whose cells these are; they may come from a transplant donor.

The sample holds a few counts of this clonotype. The chain has TRBV12-3 or TRBV12-4 and TRBJ1-2, with 9 nucleotides matching TRBD1. Trimming took 5 bases from V and 4 from J; bases not matched to a gene: 11. CDR3 length: 16 amino acids. The CDR3 region is CASSPRNRGQSYGYTF. CDR3 sequence (DNA): TGTGCCAGCAGTCCCCGTAACAGGGGGCAGAGCTATGGCTACACCTTC.

This clonotype was counted many times. V usage is TRBV12-3 or TRBV12-4 and J usage is TRBJ2-3; 11 bases map to TRBD1. After removal of 5 bases from V and 4 bases from J, the junction contained 5 bases not matched to a gene. The CDR3 spans 15 residues. CDR3 in amino acids: CASSPGQGAADTQYF. CDR3 sequence (DNA): TGTGCCAGCAGTCCCGGACAGGGGGCCGCAGATACGCAGTATTTT.

There are a few counts of this clonotype. V usage is TRBV25-1 and J usage is TRBJ1-6; D ambiguous. This CDR3 contains 12 residues. V shed 9 bases and J shed 7 bases, with 10 bases lying between them. Germline CDR1 reads MGHDK; CDR2 reads SYGVNS. DNA for the CDR3: TGTGCCAGTACAGTGGGGAATTCACCCCTCCACTTT. This encodes CASTVGNSPLHF.

This clonotype was seen ten or more times. The rearrangement joins TRBV12-3 or TRBV12-4 to TRBJ2-1; no clear D. V dropped 8 bases and J dropped 4 bases, with 15 bases sitting between them. This CDR3 region has 14 residues. CDR3 nucleotide sequence: TGTGCCAGCGTGCTTAGCAGTCAGTACAATGAGCAGTTCTTC. It translates to CASVLSSQYNEQFF.

The chain uses TRBV4-1 and TRBJ2-1, with TRBD1 matching over 7 bases. Trimming removed 4 bases from V and 5 bases from J; junction bases left unmatched: 8. Per germline, CDR1 MGHRA and CDR2 YSYEKL. This CDR3 has 15 residues. The CDR3 sequence is CASSLRATGDNEQFF. The CDR3, as DNA: TGCGCCAGCAGCCTCCGGGCCACAGGGGACAATGAGCAGTTCTTC.